This T cell receptor beta chain stems from a study of T cells expressing NK-cell markers. For each CDR3 protein, TCRdb gives one entry from its re-call of the 5' RACE reads, without DNA. The sample features roughly 390,000 distinct CDR3 sequences, with roughly a tenth in its top ten. CDR1 and CDR2 (germline): DFQATT, SNEGSKA (reference sequence). The length of the CDR3 is 18 residues. J is TRBJ2-4 and V is TRBV20-1; TCRdb outputs TRBD2, but without DNA this stays unchecked. The TCR sequence derives from a woman aged 50 to 60 in good health. Specimen: blood T cells: a sorted CD56 or NKG2C T cell subset, CD4+ or CD8+ T cells, or bulk PBMC T cells (not recorded which). CDR3 in amino acids: CSASSWPGLAGGQNIQYF.